This T cell receptor (beta chain) was observed in a study of beta chain features in type 1 diabetes. CD45RO/CCR7/CD25/CD127/CD95/CD27 sorting isolated CD4+ naive, central memory, regulatory and stem cell-like memory cells. The investigators reverse transcribed all of the isolated RNA, so they sequenced expressed TCRB transcripts. Profiling relied on immunoSEQ multiplex PCR, and the TCRdb table lists in-frame clones only, not all of them. The data hold under 25,000 clones, with about 50% observed a single time. Trimming took 2 bases from V and 5 from J, leaving 10 bases between them. The CDR3 has 13 residues. Germline V gene data show CDR1 as SGHRS and CDR2 as YFSETQ.

The rearrangement joins TRBV5-1 to TRBJ2-5; D may be TRBD2 (6 bases). The receptor was derived from a man between 18 and 35 years old in good health. Specimen: stem cell memory CD4+ T cells from blood. The CDR3 loop is CASSFPGRETQYF. Here the CDR3 DNA reads TGCGCCAGCAGCTTCCCAGGGAGGGAGACCCAGTACTTC.